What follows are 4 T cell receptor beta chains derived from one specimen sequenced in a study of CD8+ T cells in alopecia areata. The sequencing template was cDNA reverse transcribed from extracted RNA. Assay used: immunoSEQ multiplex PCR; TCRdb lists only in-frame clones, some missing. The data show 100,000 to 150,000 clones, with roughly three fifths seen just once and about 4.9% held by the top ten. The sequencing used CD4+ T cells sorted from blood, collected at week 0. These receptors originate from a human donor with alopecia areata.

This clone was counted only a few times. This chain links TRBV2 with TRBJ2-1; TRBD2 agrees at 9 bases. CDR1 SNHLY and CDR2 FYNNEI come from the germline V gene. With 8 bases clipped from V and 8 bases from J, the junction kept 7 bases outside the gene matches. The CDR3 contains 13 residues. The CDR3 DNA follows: TGTGCCAGCTGTGTAGCGGGGGCCCATGAGCAGTTCTTC. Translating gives CASCVAGAHEQFF.

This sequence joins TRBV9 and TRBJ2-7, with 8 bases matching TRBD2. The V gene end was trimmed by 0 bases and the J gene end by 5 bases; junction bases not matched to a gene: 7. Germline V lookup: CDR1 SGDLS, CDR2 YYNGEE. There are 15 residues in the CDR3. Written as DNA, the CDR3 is TGTGCCAGCAGCGTAGCTCAAAGCGGGAGCGACGAGCAGTACTTC. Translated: CASSVAQSGSDEQYF.

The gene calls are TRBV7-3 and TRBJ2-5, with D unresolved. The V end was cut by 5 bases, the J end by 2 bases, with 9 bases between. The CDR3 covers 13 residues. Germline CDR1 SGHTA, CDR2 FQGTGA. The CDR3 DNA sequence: TGTGCCAGCAGCGCAGAGCCACAAGAGACCCAGTACTTC. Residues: CASSAEPQETQYF.

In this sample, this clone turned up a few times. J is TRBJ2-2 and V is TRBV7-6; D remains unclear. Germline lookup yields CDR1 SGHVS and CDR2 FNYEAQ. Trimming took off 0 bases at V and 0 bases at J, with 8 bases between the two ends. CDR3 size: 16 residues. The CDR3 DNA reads TGTGCCAGCAGCTTAGCACCCTCCGCGAACACCGGGGAGCTGTTTTTT. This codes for CASSLAPSANTGELFF.